This record looks at one TCR beta chain sequence and its context. A much larger clone sits a single nucleotide away, making a read error possible. Sample time point: after trial treatment. Treatment meaning: LDRT plus nivolumab, ipilimumab, low-dose cyclophosphamide and aspirin (RACIN trial). This sample stems from a study of low-dose radiotherapy and immunotherapy resistance in tumors. Study background: Nivolumab was given to patients as a 240 mg flat dose every two weeks, and ipilimumab at 1 mg/kg every six weeks. Both were delivered intravenously.

First-strand cDNA relied on TRAV- and TRBV-specific primers spanning alpha and beta chains. The authors ran 15 to 20 PCR cycles to amplify TCRs with a constant-region primer and V-primer adapter. Via MiXCR, TCRdb re-called the reads, giving one row per CDR3 protein. The repertoire has 80,000 or so distinct CDR3 sequences, under 20% of them found once; the top ten carry approximately 1.3%. The germline CDR1 and CDR2 sequences are ENHRY and SYGVKD. The CDR3 spans 17 residues. Sequences were derived from PBMCs, sampled after low-dose radiotherapy plus immunotherapy. The clonotype comes from a male donor with prostate cancer. The chain recombines TRBV10-3 with TRBJ2-7; weak D call: TRBD1 (6 bases). CDR3 residues: CASSYRPTRTVGNEQYF. The CDR3 DNA reads as TGTGCCAGCAGTTACCGTCCTACCAGGACAGTCGGCAACGAGCAGTACTTC.